One sample yielded the 20 T cell receptor beta chains listed below, sequenced in a study of Graves' ophthalmopathy and Graves' hyperthyroidism. RNA transcripts yielded amplified TCR beta CDR3 regions. HTBI primers primed a first-round RT-PCR, and a second-round multiplex PCR followed. Each CDR3 protein is one row after TCRdb ran MiXCR on the multiplex PCR reads. In the table there are around 660,000 distinct CDR3 sequences, more than 40% of which are singletons. Sequencing input: peripheral blood. Receptors were obtained from an adult man with Graves' ophthalmopathy.

This clonotype has a count of ten or more. The chain carries TRBV7-9 and TRBJ2-7; no definite D call. This CDR3 region has 11 residues. Trimming cost V 3 bases and J 6 bases, with 6 bases left between them. CDR1 and CDR2 (germline): SEHNR, FQNEAQ (reference sequence). The CDR3: CASSFDLEQYF. DNA for the CDR3: TGTGCCAGCAGCTTTGACCTCGAGCAGTACTTC. The complete variable domain, with remaining parts taken from reference TRBV7-9 and TRBJ2-7, reads DTGVSQNPRHKITKRGQNVTFRCDPISEHNRLYWYRQTLGQGPEFLTYFQNEAQLEKSRLLSDRFSAERPKGSFSTLEIQRTEQGDSAMYLCASSFDLEQYFGPGTRLTVT.

Points on this clonotype: This may be a read error, as it is one base from a much larger clone. The chain combines TRBV5-1 with TRBJ2-7, with 7 bases identical to TRBD1. CDR1 is SGHRS, CDR2 YFSETQ, per germline. Germline trimming cut 3 bases from V and 3 bases from J; bases unmatched to any gene: 3. The CDR3 loop spans 13 amino acids. In DNA form, the CDR3 reads TGCGCCAGCAGCTCCAGGGGGAACTACGAGCAGTACTTC. Translating gives CASSSRGNYEQYF.

The J gene is TRBJ1-1, the V gene TRBV19, with 7 positions matching TRBD1. Germline V CDR1 and CDR2: LNHDA, SQIVND (reference sequence). This CDR3 is 16 amino acids long. The trim removed 11 bases at V and 0 bases at J, leaving 15 bases unmatched. This chain's CDR3 is CAWSATRTGLNTEAFF. The CDR3 nucleotides are TGTGCCTGGAGTGCAACCCGGACAGGACTGAACACTGAAGCTTTCTTT.

The chain combines TRBV7-2 with TRBJ2-5; 8 bases line up with TRBD1. V was pared by 6 bases and J by 5 bases, with 5 bases of the junction left unmatched. Looked up from germline, CDR1 is SGHTA and CDR2 is FQGNSA. The CDR3 totals 13 residues. CDR3 region: CASRQGGAETQYF. In nucleotides, the CDR3 is TGTGCCAGCAGACAGGGGGGCGCGGAGACCCAGTACTTC.

This clonotype has only a few counts. Relative to the germline gene, one junction end is altered; a read error may explain this. J is TRBJ1-5 and V is TRBV10-3, with 7 nucleotides matching TRBD1. CDR3 length: 17 residues. Looked up from germline, CDR1 is ENHRY and CDR2 is SYGVKD. The CDR3 here is CASSPPAQGLRNQPQHF. For the CDR3, the DNA is TGTGCCAGCAGTCCTCCCGCACAGGGGCTAAGAAATCAGCCCCAGCATTTT.

The chain employs TRBV25-1 and TRBJ2-7, with TRBD1 as a possible D gene (6 bases). CDR1 and CDR2 (germline): MGHDK, SYGVNS. The length of the CDR3 is 15 residues. Trimming took 2 bases from V and 5 from J, leaving 16 bases between them. The CDR3 is CASSEHAGAAHEQYF. DNA of the CDR3: TGTGCCAGCAGTGAACACGCAGGGGCGGCCCACGAGCAGTACTTC.

This clonotype was recorded at least ten times. J is TRBJ2-7 and V is TRBV9; 8 bases agree with TRBD1. V lost 4 bases, J lost 5 bases, and 11 bases stayed unmatched. Germline V gene data show CDR1 as SGDLS and CDR2 as YYNGEE. CDR3 length: 15 amino acids. CDR3 amino acids: CASSPSRQGAHEQYF. The CDR3 coding sequence is TGTGCCAGCAGCCCTTCACGCCAGGGGGCGCACGAGCAGTACTTC.

This sequence joins TRBV10-3 and TRBJ1-6, with a possible D match to TRBD1 (5 bases). Per the germline V gene, CDR1 is ENHRY and CDR2 is SYGVKD. V was shortened by 3 bases and J by 7 bases, with 13 bases between the two germline ends. The CDR3 is made up of 15 amino acids. The CDR3 loop reads CAISEGQGGNSPLHF. The CDR3 DNA follows: TGTGCCATCAGTGAAGGGCAGGGTGGGAATTCACCCCTCCACTTT.

The genes are TRBV6-5 and TRBJ1-6, with D possibly matching TRBD1 (5 bases). The CDR3 is 16 amino acids. Germline V CDR1 and CDR2: MNHEY, SVGAGI. V was cut by 6 bases and J by 13 bases, with 25 bases left in between. CDR3 coding DNA: TGTGCCAGCAGCAAAGGGGAGGGTTTCCTCCCCCGTCCCCTCCACTTT. This gives the protein CASSKGEGFLPRPLHF.

This chain joins TRBV7-2 and TRBJ2-7; D is unresolved. The J call could be wrong; TRBJ2-1 is a better fit for the DNA end. CDR1 and CDR2 (germline): SGHTA, FQGNSA. The length of the CDR3 is 12 residues. CDR3 sequence: CASSVTAREQFF. The CDR3 DNA follows: TGTGCCAGCAGCGTGACTGCCCGGGAGCAGTTCTTC.

Of note for this clonotype: A read error may produce the germline difference seen at one junction end. This chain connects TRBV27 to TRBJ2-5; TRBD1 agrees at 9 bases. This CDR3 has 12 residues. Germline-derived CDR1 and CDR2 are MNHEY and SMNVEV (reference sequence). CDR3: CASGRGQGPLDF. The CDR3, as DNA: TGTGCCAGCGGGCGGGGACAGGGTCCCCTAGACTTC.

This chain connects TRBV9 to TRBJ1-6; no reliable D call. Trimming pared 3 bases from V and 10 bases from J, leaving 5 bases between. In germline, CDR1 is SGDLS, CDR2 YYNGEE. There are 11 residues in the CDR3. In DNA form, the CDR3 reads TGTGCCAGCAGCGCCGCGTCACCCCTCCACTTT. Translated, it gives CASSAASPLHF.

The V gene is TRBV9, the J gene TRBJ2-2; D ambiguous. This CDR3 is 15 amino acids long. With 4 bases removed from V and 0 bases from J, the gap between germline ends came to 10 bases. Germline-derived CDR1 and CDR2 are SGDLS and YYNGEE. The CDR3 coding sequence is TGTGCCAGCAGCCAATACCCGACGAACACCGGGGAGCTGTTTTTT. Translation: CASSQYPTNTGELFF.

On this clonotype itself: A much more abundant neighbour one base away suggests this may be a read error. The V and J genes are TRBV7-2 and TRBJ1-2; 10 bases agree with TRBD1. CDR3 length: 15 amino acids. CDR1 and CDR2 from the germline V gene are SGHTA and FQGNSA. With V trimmed by 8 bases and J by 3 bases, 9 bases remained unmatched. CDR3 residues: CASGPTGTGDYGYTF. CDR3 DNA: TGTGCCAGCGGCCCGACCGGGACAGGGGACTATGGCTACACCTTC.

The chain couples TRBV5-1 to TRBJ2-5; TRBD2 agrees at 12 bases. The CDR3 covers 16 residues. The ends lost 2 bases at V and 5 bases at J; junction bases unmatched: 7. Looked up from germline, CDR1 is SGHRS and CDR2 is YFSETQ. The CDR3 DNA is TGCGCCAGCAGCTTTTCGACTAGCGGGGGCCCGGAGACCCAGTACTTC. Translated: CASSFSTSGGPETQYF. The whole variable domain, remainder taken from reference TRBV5-1 and TRBJ2-5, is KAGVTQTPRYLIKTRGQQVTLSCSPISGHRSVSWYQQTPGQGLQFLFEYFSETQRNKGNFPGRFSGRQFSNSRSEMNVSTLELGDSALYLCASSFSTSGGPETQYFGPGTRLLVL.

The chain is built from TRBV7-2 and TRBJ2-5; D is ambiguous. In germline, CDR1 is SGHTA, CDR2 FQGNSA. CDR3 length equals 13 residues. Trimming stripped 0 bases from V and 6 bases from J, with 8 bases between. CDR3 sequence: CASSLASGQTQYF. In DNA, the CDR3 is TGTGCCAGCAGCTTAGCTTCCGGACAGACCCAGTACTTC.

There are many counts of this clonotype. This sequence joins TRBV10-3 and TRBJ1-2, with a weak D call TRBD1 (6 bases). The germline gives CDR1 ENHRY, CDR2 SYGVKD. The CDR3 is made up of 13 amino acids. Deletions cut 6 bases from V and 3 bases from J, with 11 bases between. The CDR3 loop is CAISRGFDYGYTF. In DNA, the CDR3 is TGTGCCATCAGCAGGGGATTTGACTATGGCTACACCTTC.

This clonotype was counted at least ten times. V gene TRBV6-6 combines with J gene TRBJ1-6; no reliable D call. Per the germline V gene, CDR1 is MNHNY and CDR2 is SVGAGI (reference sequence). CDR3 size: 12 residues. With 2 bases removed from V and 8 bases from J, the gap between germline ends came to 4 bases. The CDR3: CASSYSYSPLHF. CDR3 bases: TGTGCCAGCAGTTACAGCTATTCACCCCTCCACTTT.

In this sample, this clonotype turned up many times. The V gene is TRBV20-1, the J gene TRBJ1-1; unclear D gene. Trimming shortened V by 0 bases and J by 5 bases, and 7 bases separated the two germline ends. CDR1 and CDR2 (germline): DFQATT, SNEGSKA (reference sequence). The CDR3 runs 12 residues. CDR3 coding DNA: TGCAGTGCTAGAGATCGAGAGACTGAAGCTTTCTTT. It specifies CSARDRETEAFF.

The V gene is TRBV7-2, the J gene TRBJ2-7; D is perhaps TRBD1 or TRBD2 (6 bases each). This CDR3 has 15 residues. V was clipped by 3 bases and J by 5 bases, with 17 bases between them. The germline V gene encodes CDR1 SGHTA and CDR2 FQGNSA. The CDR3 region has the DNA TGTGCCAGCAGCTTGGCCGGAAGGGGGGCCAACGAGCAGTACTTC. Its translation is CASSLAGRGANEQYF.